The present entry profiles one TCR beta chain with its context. Its antigen remains unidentified. Across several immunoSEQ plates, the genomic DNA of each subset was split evenly. Clones were read by immunoSEQ multiplex PCR, and TCRdb kept only the in-frame ones, dropping some. The sample has 2.5 million or so clones; around 90% are singletons. These data belong to a study of shared clonotypes between healthy human individuals. Study outcomes and limitations: All-four-donor shared clonotypes had higher generation probabilities than non-shared clonotypes did. Generally, estimated richness proved larger in naive subsets than it did in memory subsets.

The CDR3 has 13 amino acids. Germline assignment: CDR1 MDHEN and CDR2 SYDVKM. Trimming cost V 5 bases and J 3 bases, with 11 bases left between them. Sequenced input: naive CD4+ T cells sorted from blood. Subset indicated: CD45RA+ positively selected. This TCR was sampled from a young man in good health. The chain is built from TRBV28 and TRBJ2-7; D uncertain. This chain's CDR3 is CASSLIDRYEQYF. The CDR3 DNA follows: TGTGCCAGCAGTCTAATAGACCGCTACGAGCAGTACTTC.